Below are 24 T cell receptor beta chains sequenced from a single sample in a study of molecular identifiers for immune sequencing clone quantification. TCRdb reprocessed the PCR reads via MiXCR and lists one record per CDR3 protein. Of some 100,000 distinct CDR3 sequences in the sample, 36% were seen once. The sequenced sample was naive CD8+ T cells from blood, with Jurkat cell RNA spiked in. Described subset: FACS-sorted CD8+CD4-CCR7+CD45RA+ naive T cells. Source of these receptors: a human donor in good health. Some libraries in this study had Jurkat cell RNA spiked in.

This clonotype was recorded a few times. The junction departs from the called germline gene at one end, perhaps through a read error. The rearrangement uses TRBV7-8 and TRBJ2-7, with D uncertain. CDR3 length: 10 residues. Per germline, CDR1 SGHVS and CDR2 FQNEAQ. The CDR3 reads CASSPPMGDF. The CDR3 DNA is TGTGCCAGCAGTCCCCCGATGGGTGACTTC.

The chain carries TRBV9 and TRBJ2-5; D may be TRBD2 (6 bases). The V end lost 0 bases, the J end lost 5 bases, and 17 bases lay between the germline ends. CDR3 size: 16 residues. Germline V lookup: CDR1 SGDLS, CDR2 YYNGEE. CDR3 nucleotide sequence: TGTGCCAGCAGCGTAGAGGAGGGCGGGGACTCGGAGACCCAGTACTTC. Encoded protein: CASSVEEGGDSETQYF.

This chain links TRBV13 with TRBJ2-4, with 12 bases that match TRBD2. Germline CDR1 PRHDT, CDR2 FYEKMQ (reference sequence). There are 18 residues in the CDR3. V trimming: 4 bases; J trimming: 5 bases; junction bases outside the gene matches: 12. The CDR3 region is CASSSNFGLAGSQNIQYF. The DNA of the CDR3 is TGTGCCAGCAGCTCCAATTTCGGACTAGCGGGATCCCAAAACATTCAGTACTTC.

In the case of this clonotype: A read error may be the cause here, since a much bigger clone is one base away. The CDR3 DNA follows: TGTACCAGCAGCCCCCAGACTGGGCCCAACATTCAGTACTTC. This encodes CTSSPQTGPNIQYF. The gene calls are TRBV7-2 and TRBJ2-4, with D unclear. The CDR3 has 14 residues. The germline gives CDR1 SGHTA, CDR2 FQGNSA. V lost 5 bases, J lost 7 bases, and 15 bases lay in between.

The chain is built from TRBV5-1 and TRBJ2-3, with 8 bases fitting TRBD1. V lost 1 base and J lost 4; bases outside the gene matches: 5. The CDR3 runs 15 residues. The germline gives CDR1 SGHRS, CDR2 YFSETQ. The CDR3 sequence is CASSLWTGNADTQYF. CDR3 DNA sequence: TGCGCCAGCAGCTTGTGGACAGGGAACGCAGATACGCAGTATTTT.

This clonotype was counted at least ten times. The genes are TRBV5-6 and TRBJ2-6; no clear D gene. V was trimmed by 7 bases and J by 3 bases, leaving 8 bases between them. CDR3 length equals 13 residues. Germline V gene data show CDR1 as SGHDT and CDR2 as YYEEEE. The DNA of the CDR3 is TGTGCCAGCCGGACCAGTGGGGCCAACGTCCTGACTTTC. Encoded protein: CASRTSGANVLTF.

V gene TRBV19 combines with J gene TRBJ1-6, with D possibly being TRBD1 (5 bases). This CDR3 contains 14 residues. Germline lookup yields CDR1 LNHDA and CDR2 SQIVND (reference sequence). V lost 3 bases and J lost 9, with 12 bases in between. The CDR3 sequence is CASSIDRIGSPLHF. CDR3 DNA sequence: TGTGCCAGTAGTATCGACAGAATTGGTTCACCCCTCCACTTT. Based on the CDR3 plus reference TRBV19 and TRBJ1-6, the full variable domain is DGGITQSPKYLFRKEGQNVTLSCEQNLNHDAMYWYRQDPGQGLRLIYYSQIVNDFQKGDIAEGYSVSREKKESFPLTVTSAQKNPTAFYLCASSIDRIGSPLHFGNGTRLTVT.

The J gene is TRBJ2-4, the V gene TRBV20-1; TRBD2 agrees at 14 bases. This CDR3 region has 21 residues. Germline CDR1 DFQATT, CDR2 SNEGSKA (reference sequence). V trimming: 0 bases; J trimming: 1 base; junction bases outside the gene matches: 14. CDR3 sequence: CSARDPQGLAGGQGAKNIQYF. As DNA, the CDR3 is TGCAGTGCTAGAGATCCCCAAGGACTAGCGGGAGGTCAAGGGGCCAAAAACATTCAGTACTTC.

This clonotype came up many times. The genes are TRBV29-1 and TRBJ1-1; D is unresolved. V shed 0 bases and J shed 8 bases, with 16 bases lying between them. There are 14 residues in the CDR3. CDR1 is SQVTM and CDR2 is ANQGSEA in the germline V gene. The chain's CDR3 is CSVEDANLPSEAFF. The CDR3 nucleotides read TGCAGCGTTGAAGACGCCAACCTTCCCTCCGAAGCTTTCTTT.

V usage is TRBV28 and J usage is TRBJ2-7; D may match TRBD1 or TRBD2 (5 bases each). V lost 5 bases and J lost 2, with 13 bases in between. Looked up from germline, CDR1 is MDHEN and CDR2 is SYDVKM. The CDR3 consists of 14 residues. The CDR3 coding sequence is TGTGCCAGCAGTCCCCGGGGCCCAGCCTACGAGCAGTACTTC. Translation gives CASSPRGPAYEQYF.

This clonotype showed up just a few times. V usage is TRBV7-9 and J usage is TRBJ2-2; 12 bases fit TRBD2. This CDR3 is 18 amino acids long. The V segment lost 3 bases and the J segment 2 bases; nucleotides outside the gene matches: 7. Per germline, CDR1 SEHNR and CDR2 FQNEAQ (reference sequence). The CDR3 sequence: CASSFRTSGTPNTGELFF. CDR3 in DNA: TGTGCCAGCAGCTTCCGGACTAGCGGGACTCCTAACACCGGGGAGCTGTTTTTT.

Details on this clonotype: A much bigger clone sits one base away, suggesting this may be a read error. The chain combines TRBV5-1 with TRBJ2-3, with 7 bases lining up with TRBD1. CDR1 SGHRS and CDR2 YFSETQ come from the germline V gene. Trimming at V came to 5 bases and at J to 1 base, leaving 7 bases not matched to a gene. The CDR3 totals 15 residues. The CDR3 DNA sequence: TGCGCCAGCAGGGCCGGGACAGCGGGCACAGATACGCAGTATTTT. This gives the protein CASRAGTAGTDTQYF. The full variable domain, its missing parts supplied by reference TRBV5-1 and TRBJ2-3, is KAGVTQTPRYLIKTRGQQVTLSCSPISGHRSVSWYQQTPGQGLQFLFEYFSETQRNKGNFPGRFSGRQFSNSRSEMNVSTLELGDSALYLCASRAGTAGTDTQYFGPGTRLTVL.

This clonotype was counted between two and nine times. The chain combines TRBV6-2 or TRBV6-3 with TRBJ2-1; no definite D call. V lost 2 bases and J lost 11, with 13 bases in between. The CDR3 sequence is 13 residues long. Germline V gene data show CDR1 as MNHEY and CDR2 as SVGEGT. The DNA for the CDR3 is TGTGCCAGCAGTTACGCAGGTTCTCCACAGCAGTTCTTC. Amino acid sequence: CASSYAGSPQQFF.

This clonotype was observed many times. The chain joins TRBV28 to TRBJ2-7; D unresolved. The length of the CDR3 is 15 residues. The germline V gene encodes CDR1 MDHEN and CDR2 SYDVKM. The ends were cut back, 5 bases at V and 0 bases at J, with 14 bases in the middle. Written as DNA, the CDR3 is TGTGCCAGCAGTGCAGTCCGCCCCCTCTCCTACGAGCAGTACTTC. Residues: CASSAVRPLSYEQYF.

This clonotype showed up just a few times. The gene calls are TRBV29-1 and TRBJ2-5, with D possibly TRBD2 on 6 matching bases. The CDR3 length is 15 residues. V was clipped by 3 bases and J by 5 bases, with 19 bases between them. CDR1 SQVTM and CDR2 ANQGSEA come from the germline V gene. The CDR3 reads CSVDGGRGLGETQYF. For the CDR3, the DNA is TGCAGCGTTGATGGGGGGAGAGGCCTTGGGGAGACCCAGTACTTC.

This clonotype was detected only a few times. The V call is TRBV4-3, the J call TRBJ2-5; 14 bases are shared with TRBD2. The CDR3 is made up of 18 amino acids. J gave up 5 bases and V 0 bases, and 8 bases lay outside the gene matches. CDR1 is LGHNA, CDR2 YSLEER, per germline. For the CDR3, the DNA is TGCGCCAGCAGCCAAGATCAGGGACTAGCGGGAGTCGTCGAGACCCAGTACTTC. It yields the protein CASSQDQGLAGVVETQYF.

This clonotype occurred once. The gene calls are TRBV27 and TRBJ2-7; no definite D call. This CDR3 is 11 amino acids long. The germline gives CDR1 MNHEY, CDR2 SMNVEV (reference sequence). V lost 7 bases, J lost 7 bases, and 11 bases lay in between. The chain's CDR3 is CASKSRGEQYF. The CDR3 DNA reads as TGTGCCAGCAAGAGCCGAGGAGAGCAGTACTTC.

The chain uses TRBV3-1 and TRBJ2-7; TRBD1 matches at 8 bases. V shed 3 bases, J shed 4 bases, and the junction held 8 bases outside the gene matches. Per germline, CDR1 LGHDT and CDR2 YNNKEL (reference sequence). The CDR3 spans 15 residues. CDR3 sequence reads: CASSHYPGQGYEQYF. The CDR3 nucleotides are TGTGCCAGCAGCCATTACCCCGGACAGGGTTACGAGCAGTACTTC.

Many counts were recorded for this clonotype. The gene calls are TRBV4-3 and TRBJ1-4; no clear D gene. Trimming removed 0 bases from V and 6 bases from J, with 5 bases in between. The CDR3 is made up of 13 amino acids. Germline lookup yields CDR1 LGHNA and CDR2 YSLEER. The CDR3 DNA follows: TGCGCCAGCAGCCAAGATAGTGATGAAAAACTGTTTTTT. This translates into CASSQDSDEKLFF.

CDR3 sequence reads: CASSLVSGANIQYF. In nucleotides, the CDR3 is TGTGCCAGCAGCTTAGTTTCGGGGGCAAACATTCAGTACTTC. This sequence joins TRBV7-9 and TRBJ2-4; D tentatively fits TRBD1 or TRBD2 (6 bases each). Trimming cost V 1 base and J 6 bases, with 10 bases left between them. CDR3 length: 14 amino acids. Germline CDR1 reads SEHNR; CDR2 reads FQNEAQ (reference sequence).

This chain links TRBV11-1 with TRBJ1-1; D ambiguous. Germline CDR1 and CDR2: SGHAT and FQDESV (reference sequence). V shed 5 bases and J shed 3 bases, with 16 bases lying between them. The CDR3 is made up of 15 amino acids. CDR3 DNA: TGTGCCAGCAGCCCTCTATCAGCAGGAGACACTGAAGCTTTCTTT. Translated: CASSPLSAGDTEAFF.

This clonotype came up a few times. The chain joins TRBV6-2 or TRBV6-3 to TRBJ2-7, with D perhaps being TRBD1 or TRBD2 (5 bases each). This CDR3 comprises 16 residues. The germline gives CDR1 MNHEY, CDR2 SVGEGT. The V end lost 2 bases, the J end lost 5 bases, and 19 bases lay between the germline ends. The CDR3, as DNA: TGTGCCAGCAGTTACCCTACCGGGGCGTGGAACCACGAGCAGTACTTC. Protein sequence: CASSYPTGAWNHEQYF.

This clonotype was observed at least ten times. The chain is built from TRBV7-9 and TRBJ2-7; tentative D call: TRBD1 (5 bases). V lost 5 bases, J lost 3 bases, and 11 bases lay in between. Looked up from germline, CDR1 is SEHNR and CDR2 is FQNEAQ (reference sequence). This CDR3 region has 13 residues. CDR3 DNA sequence: TGTGCCAGCAGCGACGCAGGGAACTACGAGCAGTACTTC. Amino acid sequence: CASSDAGNYEQYF.

The genes are TRBV6-2 or TRBV6-3 and TRBJ2-5; 7 nucleotides agree with TRBD1. Germline lookup yields CDR1 MNHEY and CDR2 SVGEGT. V was clipped by 8 bases and J by 2 bases; unmatched bases: 20. The CDR3 runs 18 residues. The chain's CDR3 is CASANLDFSGTAQETQYF. In nucleotides, the CDR3 is TGTGCCAGCGCCAATTTGGATTTCTCCGGGACAGCGCAAGAGACCCAGTACTTC.